Presented here are 15 T cell receptor beta chains from one specimen sequenced in a study of blood T cell repertoires in COVID-19. Data came from immunoSEQ multiplex PCR; TCRdb stores just in-frame clones and leaves some out. This sample has under 200,000 clones, with roughly 87% found just once. The source material was PBMCs or T cells enriched from blood (not recorded which). All receptors come from a woman aged 45-59 years who had recovered from COVID-19.

V is TRBV19 and J is TRBJ2-7; weak D call: TRBD1 (6 bases). With 5 bases removed from V and 3 bases from J, the gap between germline ends came to 11 bases. CDR3 size: 13 residues. Germline lookup yields CDR1 LNHDA and CDR2 SQIVND (reference sequence). The CDR3, as DNA: TGTGCCAGTAGTTTACAGGGAGACTACGAGCAGTACTTC. This translates into CASSLQGDYEQYF. Looking up the rest from reference TRBV19 and TRBJ2-7 gives the full variable domain: DGGITQSPKYLFRKEGQNVTLSCEQNLNHDAMYWYRQDPGQGLRLIYYSQIVNDFQKGDIAEGYSVSREKKESFPLTVTSAQKNPTAFYLCASSLQGDYEQYFGPGTRLTVT.

V is TRBV5-1 and J is TRBJ1-5; D gene uncertain. Trimming left V 1 base short and J 4 bases short, with 18 bases between. Germline V lookup: CDR1 SGHRS, CDR2 YFSETQ. The CDR3 runs to 17 residues. In DNA form, the CDR3 reads TGCGCCAGCAGCTTGCTTGGGAGGGATATAGCAAATCAGCCCCAGCATTTT. Its protein is CASSLLGRDIANQPQHF.

This chain uses TRBV6-5 with TRBJ2-7, with 11 positions matching TRBD2. The germline gives CDR1 MNHEY, CDR2 SVGAGI. V lost 0 bases and J lost 2; bases outside the gene matches: 3. CDR3 length: 16 amino acids. For the CDR3, the DNA is TGTGCCAGCAGTTACTCACTAGCGGGAGTCCCCTACGAGCAGTACTTC. This sequence encodes CASSYSLAGVPYEQYF.

The chain has TRBV9 and TRBJ1-6, with 8 bases aligning to TRBD1. This CDR3 contains 17 residues. J gave up 11 bases and V 3 bases, and 16 bases lay outside the gene matches. Germline V gene lookup returns CDR1 SGDLS and CDR2 YYNGEE. CDR3: CASSDRPGTGLSPPLHF. The CDR3 coding sequence is TGTGCCAGCAGCGACCGCCCCGGGACAGGCCTAAGTCCACCCCTCCACTTT.

This sequence joins TRBV2 and TRBJ1-4, with a possible D match to TRBD1 (6 bases). The germline V and J ends were trimmed by 7 bases and 11 bases, with 11 bases remaining between them. The CDR3 consists of 11 residues. Germline CDR1 reads SNHLY; CDR2 reads FYNNEI. The CDR3 region is CASMRDTKLFF. As DNA, the CDR3 is TGTGCCAGCATGAGGGACACCAAACTGTTTTTT.

The chain links TRBV5-6 to TRBJ2-7, with a possible D match to TRBD2 (6 bases). Trimming pared 4 bases from V and 0 bases from J, leaving 17 bases between. Germline loops: CDR1 SGHDT, CDR2 YYEEEE. This CDR3 is built from 16 residues. CDR3 sequence reads: CASSLWGEAGSYEQYF. Written as DNA, the CDR3 is TGTGCCAGCAGCCTGTGGGGGGAAGCGGGCTCCTACGAGCAGTACTTC.

This CDR3 is CASSSTGVSYEQYF. The CDR3 DNA follows: TGTGCCAGCAGCTCCACAGGGGTCTCCTACGAGCAGTACTTC. V and J are TRBV7-8 and TRBJ2-7; 7 bases fit TRBD1. V was pared by 4 bases and J by 0 bases, with 3 bases of the junction left unmatched. Germline-derived CDR1 and CDR2 are SGHVS and FQNEAQ. There are 14 residues in the CDR3.

The rearrangement uses TRBV19 and TRBJ1-2; D perhaps matches TRBD1 (6 bases). The CDR3 spans 15 residues. CDR1 and CDR2 from the germline V gene are LNHDA and SQIVND (reference sequence). The germline V and J ends were trimmed by 10 bases and 2 bases, with 20 bases remaining between them. The CDR3 region is CATHREFGVNYGYTF. The CDR3 DNA reads as TGTGCCACACACAGGGAGTTCGGGGTAAACTATGGCTACACCTTC.

The chain employs TRBV5-1 and TRBJ2-7; 8 bases fit TRBD1. J lost 2 bases, V lost 4 bases, and 8 bases had no gene match. Per the germline V gene, CDR1 is SGHRS and CDR2 is YFSETQ. The CDR3 is 15 residues long. CDR3 in amino acids: CASSPGTGPTYEQYF. The CDR3 region has the DNA TGCGCCAGCAGCCCAGGGACAGGACCTACCTACGAGCAGTACTTC.

Concerning this clone itself: Other DNA sequences in this specimen translate into the identical CDR3. This chain uses TRBV9 with TRBJ2-7; 12 nucleotides agree with TRBD1. Trimming took 2 bases from V and 4 from J; bases not matched to a gene: 4. In germline, CDR1 is SGDLS, CDR2 YYNGEE. The CDR3 runs 15 residues. The CDR3 spells CASSVGTGGFYEQYF. The CDR3 DNA follows: TGTGCCAGCAGCGTCGGGACAGGGGGCTTTTACGAGCAGTACTTC. Filled out from reference TRBV9 and TRBJ2-7, the complete variable domain reads DSGVTQTPKHLITATGQRVTLRCSPRSGDLSVYWYQQSLDQGLQFLIQYYNGEERAKGNILERFSAQQFPDLHSELNLSSLELGDSALYFCASSVGTGGFYEQYFGPGTRLTVT.

The CDR3 DNA reads as TGTGCCAGCAGCCAAGGGACTAGCGTGTCGCTCCTAAATGACTACGAGCAGTACTTC. This sequence encodes CASSQGTSVSLLNDYEQYF. The chain links TRBV7-8 to TRBJ2-7, with TRBD2 matching over 10 bases. The ends lost 5 bases at V and 3 bases at J; junction bases unmatched: 19. The CDR3 length is 19 residues. Germline V gene data show CDR1 as SGHVS and CDR2 as FQNEAQ.

The chain couples TRBV6-2 or TRBV6-3 to TRBJ2-5; tentative D call: TRBD2 (6 bases). V was clipped by 6 bases and J by 7 bases, with 18 bases between them. The germline gives CDR1 MNHEY, CDR2 SVGEGT. The CDR3 has 14 amino acids. CDR3 region: CASSKLRAEGTQYF. The CDR3 bases are TGTGCCAGCAGCAAGCTTAGAGCGGAGGGGACCCAGTACTTC.

The count of this clone is one. The CDR3 bases are TGTGCCAGCAGCTATAGACTAGCGGAGTACAATGAGCAGTTCTTC. It yields the protein CASSYRLAEYNEQFF. The chain couples TRBV7-9 to TRBJ2-1; 9 bases line up with TRBD2. The CDR3 sequence is 15 residues long. Looked up from germline, CDR1 is SEHNR and CDR2 is FQNEAQ (reference sequence). The junction had 5 bases not matched to a gene; V was cut back by 4 bases and J by 4 bases.

This clone was observed a handful of times. At one of its ends the junction is not consistent with the germline gene, which may arise from a read error. The rearrangement joins TRBV19 to TRBJ1-1; D gene ambiguous. CDR3 length: 15 amino acids. Germline V gene lookup returns CDR1 LNHDA and CDR2 SQIVND (reference sequence). CDR3 coding DNA: TGTGCCAGTTCGGTCCCACAGATTATGAAGACTGAAGCTTTCTTT. Translation: CASSVPQIMKTEAFF.

This CDR3 reads CASSDGRQGAETYSNQPQHF. The CDR3 DNA reads TGTGCCAGCAGTGACGGACGACAGGGGGCCGAAACCTATAGCAATCAGCCCCAGCATTTT. This sequence joins TRBV6-1 and TRBJ1-5; 10 positions agree with TRBD1. The germline V gene has CDR1 MNHNS and CDR2 SASEGT. With V trimmed by 3 bases and J by 0 bases, 14 bases remained unmatched. The CDR3 covers 20 residues.